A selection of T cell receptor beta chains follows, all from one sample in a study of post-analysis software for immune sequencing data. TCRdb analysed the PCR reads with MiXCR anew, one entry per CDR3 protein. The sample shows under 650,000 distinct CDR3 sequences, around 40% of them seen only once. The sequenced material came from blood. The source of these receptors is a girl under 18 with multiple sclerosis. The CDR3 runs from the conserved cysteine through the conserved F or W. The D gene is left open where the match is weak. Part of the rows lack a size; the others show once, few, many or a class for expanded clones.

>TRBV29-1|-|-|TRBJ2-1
CSVEGVIAAGADNEQFF
TGCAGCGTTGAAGGGGTGATAGCGGCAGGGGCGGACAATGAGCAGTTCTTC
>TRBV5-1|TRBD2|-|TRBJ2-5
CASSLDGGATKTQYF
TGCGCCAGCAGCTTGGACGGGGGGGCCACGAAGACCCAGTACTTC
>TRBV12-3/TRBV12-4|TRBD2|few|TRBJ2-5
CASSFGGAQETQYF
TGTGCCAGCAGTTTCGGGGGGGCCCAAGAGACCCAGTACTTC
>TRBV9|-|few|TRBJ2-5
CASSVSPQETQYF
TGTGCCAGCAGCGTCTCCCCACAAGAGACCCAGTACTTC
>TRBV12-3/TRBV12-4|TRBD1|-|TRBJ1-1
CASSPQGVSTEAFF
TGTGCCAGCAGTCCACAGGGGGTTAGCACTGAAGCTTTCTTT
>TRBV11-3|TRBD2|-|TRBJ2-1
CASSLARTRANEQFF
TGTGCCAGCAGCTTGGCCCGGACTAGGGCCAATGAGCAGTTCTTC
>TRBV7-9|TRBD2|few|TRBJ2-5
CASRRASGSQETQYF
TGTGCCAGCCGTAGGGCTAGCGGGAGCCAAGAGACCCAGTACTTC
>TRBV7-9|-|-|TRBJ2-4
CASRLLEAKNIQYF
TGTGCCAGCAGGTTGTTGGAGGCCAAAAACATTCAGTACTTC
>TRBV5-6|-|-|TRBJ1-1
CASSFNSGLNTKAFF
TGTGCCAGCAGCTTCAATTCGGGACTCAACACTAAAGCTTTCTTT
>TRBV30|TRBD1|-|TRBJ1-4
CAWSPQDRGREKLFF
TGTGCCTGGAGTCCCCAAGACAGGGGGAGGGAAAAACTGTTTTTT
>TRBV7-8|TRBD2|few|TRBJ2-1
CASTNRGDYEANEQFF
TGTGCCAGCACCAACCGAGGGGACTACGAGGCCAATGAGCAGTTCTTC
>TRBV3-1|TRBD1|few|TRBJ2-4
CASSQGVTGDIQYF
TGTGCCAGCAGCCAAGGGGTGACAGGGGACATTCAGTACTTC
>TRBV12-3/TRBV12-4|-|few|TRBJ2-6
CASSLETGPFSGANVLTF
TGTGCCAGCAGTCTAGAGACGGGGCCCTTCTCTGGGGCCAACGTCCTGACTTTC
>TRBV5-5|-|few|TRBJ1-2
CASSPPDIWGGYTF
TGTGCCAGCAGCCCCCCGGACATTTGGGGCGGCTACACCTTC
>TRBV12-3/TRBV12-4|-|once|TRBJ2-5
CASSLGTTGQETQYF
TGTGCCAGCAGTTTAGGAACGACAGGACAAGAGACCCAGTACTTC
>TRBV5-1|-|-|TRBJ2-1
CASSGGDVTNEQFF
TGCGCCAGCAGTGGAGGGGACGTCACCAATGAGCAGTTCTTC
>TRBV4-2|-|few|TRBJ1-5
CASSRGLGDSISNQPQHF
TGTGCCAGTAGCCGGGGCCTGGGGGATAGTATTAGCAATCAGCCCCAGCATTTT
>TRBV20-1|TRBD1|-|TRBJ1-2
CSARGTGAHLNYGYTF
TGCAGTGCTAGGGGGACAGGGGCACACCTTAACTATGGCTACACCTTC
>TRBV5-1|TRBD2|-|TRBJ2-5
CASSAGTREETQYF
TGCGCCAGCAGCGCAGGGACTAGGGAAGAGACCCAGTACTTC
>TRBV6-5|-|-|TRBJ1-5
CASSGQHNQPQHF
TGTGCCAGCAGTGGACAGCACAATCAGCCCCAGCATTTT
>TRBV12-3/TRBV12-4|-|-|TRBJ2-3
CASSRGYFTDTQYF
TGTGCCAGCAGCCGGGGATACTTCACAGATACGCAGTATTTT
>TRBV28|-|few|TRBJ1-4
CASSLGSATNEKLFF
TGTGCCAGCAGTTTGGGCTCAGCAACTAATGAAAAACTGTTTTTT
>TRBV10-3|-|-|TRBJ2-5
CAISEGGAETQYF
TGTGCCATCAGTGAGGGGGGAGCAGAGACCCAGTACTTC
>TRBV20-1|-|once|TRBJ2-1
CSALWGANEQFF
TGCAGTGCCCTTTGGGGGGCGAATGAGCAGTTCTTC
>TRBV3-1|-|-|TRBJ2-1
CASSQSLPLAKGNEQFF
TGTGCCAGCAGCCAATCTCTCCCCCTAGCGAAGGGGAATGAGCAGTTCTTC
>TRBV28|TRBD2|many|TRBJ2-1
CASSATSGRANEQFF
TGTGCCAGCAGTGCAACTAGCGGGAGGGCCAATGAGCAGTTCTTC
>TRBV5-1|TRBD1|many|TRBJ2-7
CASSRTGSYEQYF
TGTGCCAGCAGCCGGACAGGGTCCTACGAGCAGTACTTC
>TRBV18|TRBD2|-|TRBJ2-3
CASSPFPAGVSTDTQYF
TGTGCCAGCTCACCCTTCCCAGCGGGGGTTAGCACAGATACGCAGTATTTT
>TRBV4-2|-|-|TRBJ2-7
CASSQDWTATYEQYF
TGTGCCAGCAGCCAAGATTGGACAGCCACCTACGAGCAGTACTTC
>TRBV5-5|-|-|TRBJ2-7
CASRPTVPGVYEQYF
TGTGCCAGCAGACCGACCGTGCCGGGGGTTTACGAGCAGTACTTC
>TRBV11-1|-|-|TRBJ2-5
CASSRGLNPPQETQYF
TGTGCCAGCAGCCGGGGACTGAATCCACCCCAAGAGACCCAGTACTTC
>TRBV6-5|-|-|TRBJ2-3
CASSYGGTSTDTQYF
TGTGCCAGCAGTTACGGGGGGACCAGCACAGATACGCAGTATTTT
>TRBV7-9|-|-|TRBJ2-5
CASRGVGGQETQYF
TGTGCCAGTAGGGGGGTCGGTGGCCAAGAGACCCAGTACTTC